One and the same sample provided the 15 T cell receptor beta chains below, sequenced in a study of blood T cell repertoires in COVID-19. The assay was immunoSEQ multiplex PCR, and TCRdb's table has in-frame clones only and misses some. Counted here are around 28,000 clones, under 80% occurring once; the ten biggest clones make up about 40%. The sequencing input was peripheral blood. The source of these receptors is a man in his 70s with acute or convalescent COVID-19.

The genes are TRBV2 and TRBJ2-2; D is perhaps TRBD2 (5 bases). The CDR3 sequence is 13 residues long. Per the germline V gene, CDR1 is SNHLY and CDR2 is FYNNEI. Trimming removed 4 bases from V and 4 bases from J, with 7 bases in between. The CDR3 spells CASSVGATGELFF. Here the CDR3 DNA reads TGTGCCAGCAGTGTGGGAGCCACCGGGGAGCTGTTTTTT.

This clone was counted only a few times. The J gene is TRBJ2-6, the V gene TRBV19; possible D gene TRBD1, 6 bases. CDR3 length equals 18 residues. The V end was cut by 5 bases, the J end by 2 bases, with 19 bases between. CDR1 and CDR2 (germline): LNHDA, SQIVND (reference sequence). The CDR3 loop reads CASSGQDRGYTGANVLTF. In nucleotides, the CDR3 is TGTGCCAGTAGTGGCCAGGACAGAGGATACACTGGGGCCAACGTCCTGACTTTC.

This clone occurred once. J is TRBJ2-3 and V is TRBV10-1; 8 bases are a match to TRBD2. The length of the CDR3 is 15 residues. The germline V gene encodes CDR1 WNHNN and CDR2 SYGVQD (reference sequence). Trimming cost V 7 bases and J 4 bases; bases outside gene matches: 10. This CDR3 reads CASKTREGLPDTQYF. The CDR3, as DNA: TGCGCCAGCAAAACTCGGGAGGGGTTGCCAGATACGCAGTATTTT.

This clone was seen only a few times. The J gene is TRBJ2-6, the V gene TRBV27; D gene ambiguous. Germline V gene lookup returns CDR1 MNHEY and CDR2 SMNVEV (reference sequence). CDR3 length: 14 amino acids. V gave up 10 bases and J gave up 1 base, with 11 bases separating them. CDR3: CAIRSQSGANVLTF. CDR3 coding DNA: TGTGCCATCAGGAGTCAATCTGGGGCCAACGTCCTGACTTTC.

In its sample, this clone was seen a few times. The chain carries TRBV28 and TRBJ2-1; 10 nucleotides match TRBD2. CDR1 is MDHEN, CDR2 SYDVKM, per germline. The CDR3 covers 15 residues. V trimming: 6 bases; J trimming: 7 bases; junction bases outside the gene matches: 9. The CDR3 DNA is TGTGCCAGCAGCTCACAGCGGGGGGGCATTAATGAGCAGTTCTTC. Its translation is CASSSQRGGINEQFF.

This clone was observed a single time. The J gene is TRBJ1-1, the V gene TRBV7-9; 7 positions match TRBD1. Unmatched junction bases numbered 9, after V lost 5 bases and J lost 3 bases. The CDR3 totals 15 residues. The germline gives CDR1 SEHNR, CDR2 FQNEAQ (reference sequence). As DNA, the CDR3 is TGTGCCAGCAGCGCCCAGACAGGGAGAGACACTGAAGCTTTCTTT. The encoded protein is CASSAQTGRDTEAFF.

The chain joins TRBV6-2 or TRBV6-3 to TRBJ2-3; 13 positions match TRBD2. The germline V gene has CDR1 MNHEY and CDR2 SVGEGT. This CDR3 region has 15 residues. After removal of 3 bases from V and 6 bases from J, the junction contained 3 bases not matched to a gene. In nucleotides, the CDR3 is TGTGCCAGCAGTTATAGGGGACTAGCGGGGGATACGCAGTATTTT. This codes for CASSYRGLAGDTQYF.

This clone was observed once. CDR3 coding DNA: TGTGCCTCCCAAGTCCGTAAGTGGGGCCTTCGCGAGCAGTACTTC. Amino acids: CASQVRKWGLREQYF. The chain is built from TRBV27 and TRBJ2-7; a possible D gene is TRBD1 (5 bases). Per germline, CDR1 MNHEY and CDR2 SMNVEV (reference sequence). V was trimmed by 11 bases and J by 6 bases, leaving 26 bases between them. The CDR3 spans 15 residues.

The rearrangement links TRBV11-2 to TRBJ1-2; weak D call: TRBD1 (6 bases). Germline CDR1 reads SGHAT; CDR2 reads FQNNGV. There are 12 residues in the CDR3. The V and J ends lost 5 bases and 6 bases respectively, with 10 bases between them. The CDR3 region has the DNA TGTGCCAGCAGCCCCGACAGGCATGGCTACACCTTC. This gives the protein CASSPDRHGYTF.

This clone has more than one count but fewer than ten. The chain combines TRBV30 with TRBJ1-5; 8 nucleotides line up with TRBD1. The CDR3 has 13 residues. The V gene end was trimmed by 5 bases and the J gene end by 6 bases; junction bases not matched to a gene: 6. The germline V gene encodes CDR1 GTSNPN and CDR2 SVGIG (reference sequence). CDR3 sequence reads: CAWGTGSSQPQHF. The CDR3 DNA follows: TGTGCCTGGGGGACAGGCTCCAGTCAGCCCCAGCATTTT.

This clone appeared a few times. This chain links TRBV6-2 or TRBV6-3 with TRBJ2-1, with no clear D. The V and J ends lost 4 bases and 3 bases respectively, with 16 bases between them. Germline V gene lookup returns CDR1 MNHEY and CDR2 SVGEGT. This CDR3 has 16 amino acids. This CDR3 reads CASSSSIPVHYNEQFF. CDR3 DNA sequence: TGTGCCAGCAGTTCCTCCATTCCAGTGCACTACAATGAGCAGTTCTTC.

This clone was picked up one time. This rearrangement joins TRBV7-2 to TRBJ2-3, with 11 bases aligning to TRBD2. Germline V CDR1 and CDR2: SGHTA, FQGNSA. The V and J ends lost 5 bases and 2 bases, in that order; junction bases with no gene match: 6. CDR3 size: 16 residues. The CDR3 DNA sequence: TGTGCCAGCAGCCTAACTAGCGGGAGTAACACAGATACGCAGTATTTT. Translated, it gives CASSLTSGSNTDTQYF.

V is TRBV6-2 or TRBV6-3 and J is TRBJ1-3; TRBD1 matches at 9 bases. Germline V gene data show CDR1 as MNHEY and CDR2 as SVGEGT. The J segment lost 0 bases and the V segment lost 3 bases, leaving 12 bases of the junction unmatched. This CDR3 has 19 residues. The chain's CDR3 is CASSYNLRTGVNSGNTIYF. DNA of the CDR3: TGTGCCAGCAGTTATAACCTTCGGACAGGGGTGAACTCTGGAAACACCATATATTTT.

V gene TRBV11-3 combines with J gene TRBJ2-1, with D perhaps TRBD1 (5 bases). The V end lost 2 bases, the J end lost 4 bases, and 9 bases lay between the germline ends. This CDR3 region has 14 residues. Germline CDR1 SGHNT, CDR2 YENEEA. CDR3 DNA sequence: TGTGCCAGCAGCTTATCACAGGAATACAATGAGCAGTTCTTC. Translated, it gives CASSLSQEYNEQFF.

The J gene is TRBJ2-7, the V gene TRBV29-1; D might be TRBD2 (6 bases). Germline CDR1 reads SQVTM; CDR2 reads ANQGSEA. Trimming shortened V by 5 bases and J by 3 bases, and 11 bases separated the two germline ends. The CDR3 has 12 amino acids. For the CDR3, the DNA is TGCAGCGTTCTTAGCGGAGACTACGAGCAGTACTTC. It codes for CSVLSGDYEQYF.